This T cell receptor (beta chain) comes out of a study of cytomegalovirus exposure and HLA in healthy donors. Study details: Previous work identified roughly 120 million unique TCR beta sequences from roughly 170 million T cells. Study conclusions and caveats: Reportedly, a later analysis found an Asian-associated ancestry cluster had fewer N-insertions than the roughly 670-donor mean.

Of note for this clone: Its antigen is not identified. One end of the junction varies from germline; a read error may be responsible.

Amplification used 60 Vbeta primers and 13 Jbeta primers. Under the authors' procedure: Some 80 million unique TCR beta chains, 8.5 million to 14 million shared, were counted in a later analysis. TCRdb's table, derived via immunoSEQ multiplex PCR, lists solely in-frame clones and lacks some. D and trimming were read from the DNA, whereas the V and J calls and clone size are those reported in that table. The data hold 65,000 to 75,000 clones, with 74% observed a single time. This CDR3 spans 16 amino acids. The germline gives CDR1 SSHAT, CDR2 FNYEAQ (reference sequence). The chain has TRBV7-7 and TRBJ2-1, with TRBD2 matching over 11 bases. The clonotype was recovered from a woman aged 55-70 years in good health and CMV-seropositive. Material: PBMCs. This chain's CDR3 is CASSPSSGGRFNEQFF. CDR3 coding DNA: TGTGCTAGCAGCCCTTCTAGCGGGGGGCGGTTCAATGAGCAGTTCTTC.